The present T cell receptor (beta chain) was sequenced within a study of blood T cell repertoires in COVID-19. Looking at the study overall: COVID-19 samples collected from the United States, Italy and Spain covered acute and convalescent phases.

CDR1 and CDR2 (germline): SGHNT, YENEEA. The CDR3 is 15 residues long. The junction had 4 bases not matched to a gene; V was cut back by 0 bases and J by 4 bases. Across over 20 US areas, participants ranged in age from about 18 to 100 years. Generated by immunoSEQ multiplex PCR, the TCRdb table keeps only in-frame clones and is missing some. The table lists fewer than 300,000 clones, more than 75% of them singletons. Sequences were obtained from PBMCs or T cells enriched from blood (not recorded which). V usage is TRBV11-3 and J usage is TRBJ2-7; 9 nucleotides agree with TRBD1. The sequence was collected from a woman aged 40-49 years with acute COVID-19. CDR3 amino acids: CASSLDWDREYEQYF. Here the CDR3 DNA reads TGTGCCAGCAGCTTAGACTGGGACAGGGAATACGAGCAGTACTTC.